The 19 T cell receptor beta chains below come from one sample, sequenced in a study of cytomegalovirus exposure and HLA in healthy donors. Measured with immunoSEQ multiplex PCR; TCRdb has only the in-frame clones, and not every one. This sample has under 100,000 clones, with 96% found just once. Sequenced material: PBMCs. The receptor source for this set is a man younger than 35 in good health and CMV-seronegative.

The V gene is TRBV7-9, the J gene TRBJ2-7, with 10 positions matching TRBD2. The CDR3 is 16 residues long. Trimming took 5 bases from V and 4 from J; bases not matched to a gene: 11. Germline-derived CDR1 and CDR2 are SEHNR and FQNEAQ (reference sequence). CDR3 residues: CASSPFLAGATYEQYF. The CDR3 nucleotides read TGTGCCAGCAGCCCTTTCCTAGCGGGAGCGACTTACGAGCAGTACTTC.

This CDR3 reads CASSSGTSGGNTGELFF. CDR3 DNA sequence: TGTGCCAGCAGCTCCGGGACTAGCGGGGGAAACACCGGGGAGCTGTTTTTT. The chain combines TRBV7-3 with TRBJ2-2; TRBD2 matches at 14 bases. Unmatched junction bases numbered 3, after V lost 4 bases and J lost 2 bases. Germline V gene sequence: CDR1 SGHTA, CDR2 FQGTGA. This CDR3 spans 17 amino acids.

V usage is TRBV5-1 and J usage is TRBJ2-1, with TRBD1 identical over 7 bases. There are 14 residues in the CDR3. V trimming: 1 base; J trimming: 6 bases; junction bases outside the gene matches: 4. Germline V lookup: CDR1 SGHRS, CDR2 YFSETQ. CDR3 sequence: CASSLIRQGNEQFF. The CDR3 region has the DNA TGCGCCAGCAGCTTGATAAGACAGGGCAATGAGCAGTTCTTC.

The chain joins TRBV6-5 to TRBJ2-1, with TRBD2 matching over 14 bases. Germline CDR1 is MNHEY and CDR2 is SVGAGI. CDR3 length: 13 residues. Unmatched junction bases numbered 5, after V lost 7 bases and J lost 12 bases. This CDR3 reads CASTGLAGGGQFF. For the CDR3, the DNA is TGTGCCAGCACAGGACTAGCGGGAGGAGGGCAGTTCTTC.

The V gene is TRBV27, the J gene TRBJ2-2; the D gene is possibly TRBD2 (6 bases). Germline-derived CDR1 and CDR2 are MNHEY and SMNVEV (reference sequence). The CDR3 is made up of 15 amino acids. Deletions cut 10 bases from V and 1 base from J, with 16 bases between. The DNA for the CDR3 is TGTGCCACGAGAAAGGGACTTCAGAACACCGGGGAGCTGTTTTTT. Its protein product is CATRKGLQNTGELFF.

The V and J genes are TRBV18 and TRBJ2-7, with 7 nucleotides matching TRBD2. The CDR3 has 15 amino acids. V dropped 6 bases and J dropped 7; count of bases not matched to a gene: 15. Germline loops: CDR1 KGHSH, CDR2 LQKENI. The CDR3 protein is CASSSQGGSPLEQYF. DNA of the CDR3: TGTGCCAGCTCCTCGCAGGGCGGGAGCCCGCTTGAGCAGTACTTC.

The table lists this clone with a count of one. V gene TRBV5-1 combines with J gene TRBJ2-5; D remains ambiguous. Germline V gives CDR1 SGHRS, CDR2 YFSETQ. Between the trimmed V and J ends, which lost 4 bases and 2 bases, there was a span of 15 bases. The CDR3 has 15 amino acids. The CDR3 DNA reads TGCGCCAGCAGCCCCGTGCAGACAAGACAAGAGACCCAGTACTTC. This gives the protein CASSPVQTRQETQYF.

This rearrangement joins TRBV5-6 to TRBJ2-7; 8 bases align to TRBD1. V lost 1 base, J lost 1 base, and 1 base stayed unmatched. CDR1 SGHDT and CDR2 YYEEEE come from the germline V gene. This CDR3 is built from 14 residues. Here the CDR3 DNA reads TGTGCCAGCAGCTTGCGGACAGGGTCCTACGAGCAGTACTTC. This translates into CASSLRTGSYEQYF.

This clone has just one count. The DNA for the CDR3 is TGCGCCAGCAGCTGGACTAGCGGGAGGGCTGGCGGGGAGCTGTTTTTT. Translation: CASSWTSGRAGGELFF. The chain employs TRBV5-1 and TRBJ2-2; 15 bases agree with TRBD2. V lost 3 bases to trimming and J lost 7 bases; unmatched junction nucleotides: 4. Germline values: CDR1 SGHRS, CDR2 YFSETQ. This CDR3 has 16 amino acids.

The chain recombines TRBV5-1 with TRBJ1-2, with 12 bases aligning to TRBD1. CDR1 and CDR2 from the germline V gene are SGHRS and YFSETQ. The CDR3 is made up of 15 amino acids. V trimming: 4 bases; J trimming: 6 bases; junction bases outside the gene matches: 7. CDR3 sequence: CASSLTGTGGHGYTF. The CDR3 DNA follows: TGCGCCAGCAGCCTCACCGGGACAGGGGGCCATGGCTACACCTTC.

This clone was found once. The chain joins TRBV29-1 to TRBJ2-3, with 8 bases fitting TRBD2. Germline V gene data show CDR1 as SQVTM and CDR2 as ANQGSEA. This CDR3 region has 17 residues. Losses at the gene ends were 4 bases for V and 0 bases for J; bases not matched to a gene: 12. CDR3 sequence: CSVVGAPGGFSTDTQYF. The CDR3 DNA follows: TGCAGCGTTGTAGGTGCGCCGGGAGGGTTTAGCACAGATACGCAGTATTTT.

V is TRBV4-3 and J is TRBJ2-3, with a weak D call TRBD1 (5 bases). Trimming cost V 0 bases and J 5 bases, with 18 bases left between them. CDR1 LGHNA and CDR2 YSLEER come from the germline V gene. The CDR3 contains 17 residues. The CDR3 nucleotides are TGCGCCAGCAGCCAAGATGCAACGGTGGGGCCGGGAGATACGCAGTATTTT. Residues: CASSQDATVGPGDTQYF.

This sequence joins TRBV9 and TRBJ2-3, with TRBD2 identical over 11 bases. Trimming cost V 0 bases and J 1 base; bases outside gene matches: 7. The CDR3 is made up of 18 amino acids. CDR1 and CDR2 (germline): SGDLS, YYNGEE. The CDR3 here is CASSVVQTSGIGTDTQYF. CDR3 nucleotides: TGTGCCAGCAGCGTAGTTCAGACTAGCGGGATTGGCACAGATACGCAGTATTTT. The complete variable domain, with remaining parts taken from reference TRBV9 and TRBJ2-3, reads DSGVTQTPKHLITATGQRVTLRCSPRSGDLSVYWYQQSLDQGLQFLIQYYNGEERAKGNILERFSAQQFPDLHSELNLSSLELGDSALYFCASSVVQTSGIGTDTQYFGPGTRLTVL.

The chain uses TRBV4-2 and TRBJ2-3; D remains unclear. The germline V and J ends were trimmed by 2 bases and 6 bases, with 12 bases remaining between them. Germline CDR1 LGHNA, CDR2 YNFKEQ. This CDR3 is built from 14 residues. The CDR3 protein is CASSQPKARDTQYF. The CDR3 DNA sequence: TGTGCCAGCAGCCAACCCAAAGCACGGGATACGCAGTATTTT.

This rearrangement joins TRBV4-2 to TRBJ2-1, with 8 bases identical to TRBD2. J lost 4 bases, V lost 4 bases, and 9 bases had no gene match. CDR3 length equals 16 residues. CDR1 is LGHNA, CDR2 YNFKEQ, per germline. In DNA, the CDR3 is TGTGCCAGCAGCCCTCCGGGACTAGGTGCTTACAATGAGCAGTTCTTC. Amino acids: CASSPPGLGAYNEQFF.

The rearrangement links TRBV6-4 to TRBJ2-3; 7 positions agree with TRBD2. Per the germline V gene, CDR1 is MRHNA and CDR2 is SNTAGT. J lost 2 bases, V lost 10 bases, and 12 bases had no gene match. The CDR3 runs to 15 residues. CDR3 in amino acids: CATSSGGGSTDTQYF. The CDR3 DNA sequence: TGTGCCACCTCCTCGGGCGGGGGATCCACAGATACGCAGTATTTT.

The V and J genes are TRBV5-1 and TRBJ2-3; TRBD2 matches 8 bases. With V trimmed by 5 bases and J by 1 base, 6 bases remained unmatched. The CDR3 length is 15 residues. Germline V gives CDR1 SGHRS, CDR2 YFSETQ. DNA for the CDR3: TGCGCCAGCAGGGAGTCGGGGGGGGGCACAGATACGCAGTATTTT. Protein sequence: CASRESGGGTDTQYF.

DNA for the CDR3: TGTGCCAGCAGCGGGGGGGTAAGCGAAAAACTGTTTTTT. Residues: CASSGGVSEKLFF. The rearrangement links TRBV9 to TRBJ1-4; tentative D call: TRBD1 (5 bases). The V end was cut by 3 bases, the J end by 8 bases, with 11 bases between. CDR3 length equals 13 residues. In germline, CDR1 is SGDLS, CDR2 YYNGEE.

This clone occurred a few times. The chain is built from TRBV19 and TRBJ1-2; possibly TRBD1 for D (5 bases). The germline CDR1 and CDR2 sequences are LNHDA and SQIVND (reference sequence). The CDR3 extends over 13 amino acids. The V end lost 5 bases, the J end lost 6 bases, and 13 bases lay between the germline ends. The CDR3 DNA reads TGTGCCAGTAGTTCGGCCAGGGCGGATGGCTACACCTTC. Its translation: CASSSARADGYTF.